This TCR beta chain was observed in a study of neurological immune-mediated disorders. This clonotype was recorded many times. Each CDR3 protein gets one entry after TCRdb re-called the 5' RACE reads with MiXCR. The sample records 20,000 to 25,000 distinct CDR3 sequences, over 5% being singletons. The TCR comes from a man in his late teens or twenties in good health. The sample consisted of CD8+ T cells from blood.

For the CDR3, the DNA is TGCAGTGCTAGAGATCGGGACAGGGGGCCATGGGAGACCCAGTACTTC. Protein: CSARDRDRGPWETQYF. The chain has TRBV20-1 and TRBJ2-5, with TRBD1 matching 12 bases. Germline CDR1 reads DFQATT; CDR2 reads SNEGSKA (reference sequence). Trimming took 0 bases from V and 5 from J; bases not matched to a gene: 7. The CDR3 consists of 16 residues.